This T cell receptor beta chain was recorded in a study of blood T cell repertoires in COVID-19. In the study overall: Acute-phase and convalescent COVID-19 samples originated in the United States, Italy and Spain. Sample material is recorded as cDNA or gDNA derived from T cells, B-cell-depleted T cells, or PBMCs.

The CDR3 runs 15 residues. The germline V gene encodes CDR1 SGHTA and CDR2 FQGNSA. With 6 bases removed from V and 3 bases from J, the gap between germline ends came to 14 bases. Methods used by the authors: By means of reference gene primer amplification, nucleated cell counts were estimated. The assay was immunoSEQ multiplex PCR, and TCRdb's table has in-frame clones only and misses some. V, J and clone size derive from that table, while D and trimming were established from the DNA sequence. The profile shows 150,000 to 200,000 clones, around four fifths of them singletons. The material sequenced was peripheral blood. The chain combines TRBV7-2 with TRBJ2-2; D possibly corresponds to TRBD1 (5 bases). This sequence was found in an elderly woman with acute or convalescent COVID-19. The CDR3 DNA reads TGTGCCAGCAGTACAATAGGGGCGCACACCGGGGAGCTGTTTTTT. Translated, it gives CASSTIGAHTGELFF.